This T cell receptor beta chain was retrieved from a study of blood T cell repertoires in COVID-19 (dated by TCRdb to about 2020). In the study overall: Collaborator samples came from the United States, Italy and Spain and covered acute and convalescent phases of COVID-19. Samples were obtained from the ongoing ImmuneRACE study (first 160 participants) and from roughly 1,300 subjects provided by 6 global collaborators. Deeply sampled blood TCRbeta repertoires from subjects exposed to, actively infected with, or recovered from COVID-19 were included in the dataset. HLA class I and class II types, where available, came from metadata supplied by the sample provider rather than from assay-based typing. A freely available public database, intended as a resource for researchers studying the immune response to SARS-CoV-2, is where the repertoires were released. Nearly every sample came with metadata listing a de-identified subject ID, COVID-19 status, age in years and sex. The prospective study material was composed of cDNA or gDNA derived from T cells, B-cell-depleted T cells, or PBMCs.

The immunoSEQ Assay, a bias-controlled multiplex PCR, was used to amplify TCRbeta CDR3 regions from genomic DNA. On the authors' methods: The number of nucleated cells in each sample was estimated from the amplification of reference gene primers within the assay. Sequence reads were collapsed and filtered to measure the absolute abundance of every unique TCRbeta CDR3 rearrangement. For each sample, productive Simpson clonality was calculated by taking the square root of Simpson's diversity index across productive rearrangements. As stored in TCRdb, this immuneACCESS dataset retains in-frame rearrangements with V and J assigned. A fraction of the clones does not appear; measured against another copy, unresolved V genes explain less than half of the discrepancy, and the remainder lacks a known reason. V, J and clone size reflect that table, while D and trimming were determined from the DNA. Counted in this sample were some 240,000 clones; 80% of them appeared once. 13% of the sample rests with the top ten.

Whole blood was collected in K2EDTA tubes by collaborating institutions according to the institutions' own protocols. For TCRbeta analysis, collaborator samples were shipped as frozen whole blood, as isolated PBMCs, or as DNA extracted from either sample type. For CDR1 and CDR2, the germline V gene (reference sequence) lists LNHDA and SQIVND. For this chain, trimming is 1 base at the V end and 4 bases at the J end, and the number of junction bases without a gene match is 6. The CDR3 has 17 amino acids, counting the end cysteine and phenylalanine. Only CDR3 DNA remains: 51 bases, in frame from the first base. Notes on this clone: The clone's antigen remains unknown. No per-base quality is available; no much larger clone lies one base away.

Overall study results and their limits: How much clinical and demographic metadata was included differed by source and by participant, and the metadata was provided uncurated.

This receptor was identified in a human donor in a cohort sampled during active COVID-19. The chain was built from TRBV19 and TRBJ2-1; 11 nucleotides in the junction match TRBD2. Sequencing was performed on peripheral blood. The nucleotides are TGTGCCAGTAGTATAGGGATAGCGGGAGGGCCTTACAATGAGCAGTTCTTC. The translation is CASSIGIAGGPYNEQFF.